Listed below are T cell receptor beta chains from one sample, sequenced in a study of cytomegalovirus exposure and HLA in healthy donors. Produced via immunoSEQ multiplex PCR; TCRdb's table is partial and in-frame only. The data hold 150,000 to 200,000 clones, with approximately 86% observed a single time. Sequences were obtained from PBMCs. These receptors were obtained from a young man in good health and CMV-seropositive. The CDR3 runs from the conserved cysteine through the conserved F or W. A D gene is named only where the DNA matches it firmly. Clone size is not always given. Where it is, it says once, few, many or a class for expanded clones.

D gene: .
clone size: .
J gene: TRBJ2-1
V gene: TRBV14
CDR3 DNA: TGTGCCAGCAGCCAAGGGGTTAGGGGGGGCGTCTACAATGAGCAGTTCTTC
CDR3 protein: CASSQGVRGGVYNEQFF

D gene: .
clone size: .
J gene: TRBJ1-3
V gene: TRBV6-1
CDR3 DNA: TGTGCCAGCAGTGAAGCGGGGGTTCCTGGAAACACCATATATTTT
CDR3 protein: CASSEAGVPGNTIYF

D gene: .
clone size: .
J gene: TRBJ2-1
V gene: TRBV7-3
CDR3 DNA: TGTGCCAGCAGCTTAAATCTAGTGGGTGACCCGCAGTTCTTC
CDR3 protein: CASSLNLVGDPQFF

D gene: .
clone size: once
J gene: TRBJ1-1
V gene: TRBV14
CDR3 DNA: TGTGCCAGCAGCCATCTGAACACTGAAGCTTTCTTT
CDR3 protein: CASSHLNTEAFF

D gene: .
clone size: .
J gene: TRBJ1-4
V gene: TRBV27
CDR3 DNA: TGTGCCAGCAGTTTAAGGAGGGCCAGTAATGAAAAACTGTTTTTT
CDR3 protein: CASSLRRASNEKLFF

D gene: TRBD1
clone size: .
J gene: TRBJ1-3
V gene: TRBV5-1
CDR3 DNA: TGCGCCAGCAGCTTGGGTACAGGGGGAAGGGCCTCTGGAAACACCATATATTTT
CDR3 protein: CASSLGTGGRASGNTIYF

D gene: .
clone size: .
J gene: TRBJ1-4
V gene: TRBV19
CDR3 DNA: TGTGCCAGTAGTATATCGGTGTCGAATGAAAAACTGTTTTTT
CDR3 protein: CASSISVSNEKLFF

D gene: TRBD1
clone size: .
J gene: TRBJ2-1
V gene: TRBV7-3
CDR3 DNA: TGTGCCAGCAGCTCGGACGAAGACAGGGGGGGCAATGAGCAGTTCTTC
CDR3 protein: CASSSDEDRGGNEQFF

D gene: .
clone size: .
J gene: TRBJ1-1
V gene: TRBV14
CDR3 DNA: TGTGCCAGCAGCCGTGTGGCCCCTGAAGCTTTCTTT
CDR3 protein: CASSRVAPEAFF

D gene: TRBD2
clone size: once
J gene: TRBJ2-1
V gene: TRBV7-6
CDR3 DNA: TGTGCCAGCAGCCGGCGGGAGGGCCTGAACAATGAGCAGTTCTTC
CDR3 protein: CASSRREGLNNEQFF

D gene: .
clone size: few
J gene: TRBJ1-2
V gene: TRBV5-1
CDR3 DNA: TGCGCCAGCAGCCCTCTAGAAGGCGGATCTTGCACCTTC
CDR3 protein: CASSPLEGGSCTF

D gene: .
clone size: .
J gene: TRBJ2-3
V gene: TRBV7-3
CDR3 DNA: TGTGCCAGCAGCTTACAGACAGGAGCAGATACGCAGTATTTT
CDR3 protein: CASSLQTGADTQYF

D gene: .
clone size: .
J gene: TRBJ2-7
V gene: TRBV5-1
CDR3 DNA: TGCGCCAGCAGCTTGGGCGGGGCGACCTACGAGCAGTACTTC
CDR3 protein: CASSLGGATYEQYF

D gene: TRBD2
clone size: .
J gene: TRBJ2-1
V gene: TRBV4-2
CDR3 DNA: TGTGCCAGCAGCCAAGATTGGAGGACTAGAGAGCAGTTCTTC
CDR3 protein: CASSQDWRTREQFF

D gene: .
clone size: .
J gene: TRBJ2-3
V gene: TRBV2
CDR3 DNA: TGTGCCAGCAGTGTAGGCGGAGGACCCCCCTCCACAGATACGCAGTATTTT
CDR3 protein: CASSVGGGPPSTDTQYF

D gene: TRBD1
clone size: .
J gene: TRBJ1-3
V gene: TRBV18
CDR3 DNA: TGTGCCAGCTCACCCACACCCCCGGGACAGGGGTACACCATATATTTT
CDR3 protein: CASSPTPPGQGYTIYF

D gene: .
clone size: .
J gene: TRBJ2-1
V gene: TRBV5-6
CDR3 DNA: TGTGCCAGCAGCTTGATATCTGCGCACAATGAGCAGTTCTTC
CDR3 protein: CASSLISAHNEQFF

D gene: .
clone size: .
J gene: TRBJ1-5
V gene: TRBV27
CDR3 DNA: TGTGCCAGCGGGGTTACGTGGGGCTATCAGCCCCAGCATTTT
CDR3 protein: CASGVTWGYQPQHF

D gene: .
clone size: few
J gene: TRBJ2-7
V gene: TRBV9
CDR3 DNA: TGTGCCAGCAGCCCCACCCGGACAGTGTGGGAGCAGTACTTC
CDR3 protein: CASSPTRTVWEQYF

D gene: TRBD2
clone size: .
J gene: TRBJ2-7
V gene: TRBV5-1
CDR3 DNA: TGCGCCAGCAGATTTACTAGCGGAGGGACCTACGAGCAGTACTTC
CDR3 protein: CASRFTSGGTYEQYF

D gene: .
clone size: .
J gene: TRBJ2-7
V gene: TRBV11-3
CDR3 DNA: TGTGCCAGCAGCCTAGCCAGGGGTTCTAACTCCTACGAGCAGTACTTC
CDR3 protein: CASSLARGSNSYEQYF

D gene: .
clone size: .
J gene: TRBJ1-6
V gene: TRBV4-1
CDR3 DNA: TGCGCCAGCAGCCAAGTGGCCGCGGCGTCACCCCTCCACTTT
CDR3 protein: CASSQVAAASPLHF

D gene: TRBD1
clone size: once
J gene: TRBJ1-1
V gene: TRBV4-3
CDR3 DNA: TGCGCCAGCAGCCAAGATGGGGGGGCAGGGGGAGGCACTGAAGCTTTCTTT
CDR3 protein: CASSQDGGAGGGTEAFF

D gene: TRBD2
clone size: .
J gene: TRBJ2-2
V gene: TRBV9
CDR3 DNA: TGTGCCAGCAGCGTATACGATACTAGCGGGAGCGGCGGGGAGCTGTTTTTT
CDR3 protein: CASSVYDTSGSGGELFF

D gene: .
clone size: .
J gene: TRBJ1-2
V gene: TRBV29-1
CDR3 DNA: TGCAGCGTTTACGAGGACTATGGCTACACCTTC
CDR3 protein: CSVYEDYGYTF

D gene: .
clone size: .
J gene: TRBJ2-3
V gene: TRBV7-9
CDR3 DNA: TGTGCCAGCAGCTTAGGGTCCGACTTCATACGTGGGCAGTATTTT
CDR3 protein: CASSLGSDFIRGQYF

D gene: TRBD1
clone size: .
J gene: TRBJ2-2
V gene: TRBV7-9
CDR3 DNA: TGTGCCAGCAGGACAGGGGGCTCGAACACCGGGGAGCTGTTTTTT
CDR3 protein: CASRTGGSNTGELFF

D gene: .
clone size: .
J gene: TRBJ1-2
V gene: TRBV27
CDR3 DNA: TGTGCCAGTGCCTACGGGGGGGGCTACACCTTC
CDR3 protein: CASAYGGGYTF

D gene: TRBD2
clone size: .
J gene: TRBJ2-1
V gene: TRBV6-6
CDR3 DNA: TGTGCCAGCAGTTATACCCCCGGGGGGATCAATGAGCAGTTCTTC
CDR3 protein: CASSYTPGGINEQFF

D gene: TRBD1
clone size: .
J gene: TRBJ1-6
V gene: TRBV6-6
CDR3 DNA: TGTGCCAGCAACCCCCGGGACAGGGGAGGTTCACCCCTCCACTTT
CDR3 protein: CASNPRDRGGSPLHF

D gene: .
clone size: .
J gene: TRBJ2-1
V gene: TRBV5-8
CDR3 DNA: TGTGCCAGCAGCTTGGAGGGGGTGATGAATGAGCAGTTCTTC
CDR3 protein: CASSLEGVMNEQFF

D gene: .
clone size: .
J gene: TRBJ1-1
V gene: TRBV5-4
CDR3 DNA: TGTGCCAGCAGCTTGGAGCAGGGTGTTTTTGCTTTCTTT
CDR3 protein: CASSLEQGVFAFF

D gene: .
clone size: .
J gene: TRBJ2-7
V gene: TRBV28
CDR3 DNA: TGTGCCAGCAGATTGACGGGTGGGAGTAGTAGCACATACGAGCAGTACTTC
CDR3 protein: CASRLTGGSSSTYEQYF

D gene: .
clone size: .
J gene: TRBJ2-7
V gene: TRBV25-1
CDR3 DNA: TGTGCCAGCTCGCGGACAGACTACGAGCAGTACTTC
CDR3 protein: CASSRTDYEQYF

D gene: .
clone size: .
J gene: TRBJ2-5
V gene: TRBV2
CDR3 DNA: TGTGCCAGCAGCTCCCGAGGTAGTCGATTGTGGGAGACCCAGTACTTC
CDR3 protein: CASSSRGSRLWETQYF

D gene: .
clone size: .
J gene: TRBJ1-4
V gene: TRBV30
CDR3 DNA: TGTGCCTGGAGTGAACTGCAGGTCTATGAAAAACTGTTTTTT
CDR3 protein: CAWSELQVYEKLFF

D gene: .
clone size: once
J gene: TRBJ1-5
V gene: TRBV19
CDR3 DNA: TGTGCCAGTAGTATAGATGGGTCGGGACGGCATCAGCCCCAGCATTTT
CDR3 protein: CASSIDGSGRHQPQHF

D gene: .
clone size: .
J gene: TRBJ2-7
V gene: TRBV4-1
CDR3 DNA: TGCGCCAGCAGCCTCGTGGGGGGGGACATCTCCTACGAGCAGTACTTC
CDR3 protein: CASSLVGGDISYEQYF

D gene: .
clone size: .
J gene: TRBJ1-1
V gene: TRBV28
CDR3 DNA: TGTGCCAGCAGTTTACGGGGGGAAGCTTTCTTT
CDR3 protein: CASSLRGEAFF

D gene: TRBD1
clone size: .
J gene: TRBJ1-1
V gene: TRBV11-2
CDR3 DNA: TGTGCCAGCAGCATTAACAGGGGGCTGGCTGAAGCTTTCTTT
CDR3 protein: CASSINRGLAEAFF

D gene: .
clone size: .
J gene: TRBJ1-2
V gene: TRBV5-6
CDR3 DNA: TGTGCCAGCAGCTTATCGGGAGGGACCAACTATGGCTACACCTTC
CDR3 protein: CASSLSGGTNYGYTF